One sample yielded the 7 T cell receptor beta chains listed below, sequenced in a study of a mutant IDH1 vaccine in newly diagnosed glioma. The table came from immunoSEQ multiplex PCR; TCRdb's copy has only in-frame clones and leaves some out. The table lists some 80,000 clones, more than 70% of them singletons. These receptors' targets are unknown. Time point noted: week 23, last vaccination. One vaccine dose held 300 ug of mutant IDH1 20-mer peptide and came with topical imiquimod. The sample here was PBMCs, taken from a glioma patient whose treatment included an IDH1 peptide vaccine. The receptors were gathered from a woman aged 45-60 years with glioma.

For the CDR3, the DNA is TGTGCCAGCTCACCCGTTACATACGAGCAGTACTTC. It translates to CASSPVTYEQYF. V is TRBV18 and J is TRBJ2-7; no definite D call. CDR1 KGHSH and CDR2 LQKENI come from the germline V gene. Trimming shortened V by 3 bases and J by 4 bases, and 7 bases separated the two germline ends. CDR3 size: 12 residues. The full variable domain, its missing parts supplied by reference TRBV18 and TRBJ2-7, is NAGVMQNPRHLVRRRGQEARLRCSPMKGHSHVYWYRQLPEEGLKFMVYLQKENIIDESGMPKERFSAEFPKEGPSILRIQQVVRGDSAAYFCASSPVTYEQYFGPGTRLTVT.

The CDR3 is CASSLGASSYNEQFF. The DNA of the CDR3 is TGTGCCAGCAGCCTCGGAGCGAGCTCCTACAATGAGCAGTTCTTC. The chain uses TRBV5-5 and TRBJ2-1; D is ambiguous. Germline values: CDR1 SGHKS, CDR2 YYEKEE (reference sequence). This CDR3 is built from 15 residues. Deletions cut 4 bases from V and 0 bases from J, with 11 bases between.

The CDR3 coding sequence is TGTGCCAGCAGCGTAAGGTCTAGAAGCCCAGATACGCAGTATTTT. Translation: CASSVRSRSPDTQYF. The rearrangement joins TRBV9 to TRBJ2-3; no definite D call. CDR3 length: 15 residues. Germline V gene sequence: CDR1 SGDLS, CDR2 YYNGEE. V was pared by 1 base and J by 4 bases, with 13 bases between. Variable domain in full (rest from reference TRBV9 and TRBJ2-3): DSGVTQTPKHLITATGQRVTLRCSPRSGDLSVYWYQQSLDQGLQFLIQYYNGEERAKGNILERFSAQQFPDLHSELNLSSLELGDSALYFCASSVRSRSPDTQYFGPGTRLTVL.

The sample holds one count of this clone. V gene TRBV5-1 combines with J gene TRBJ1-1; D is possibly TRBD1 (5 bases). V shed 2 bases and J shed 1 base, with 9 bases lying between them. The germline V gene has CDR1 SGHRS and CDR2 YFSETQ. This CDR3 spans 14 amino acids. CDR3 in amino acids: CASSFAGGNTEAFF. CDR3 coding DNA: TGCGCCAGCAGCTTTGCCGGGGGGAACACTGAAGCTTTCTTT.

The chain recombines TRBV19 with TRBJ2-2, with 7 bases aligning to TRBD2. There are 17 residues in the CDR3. J lost 0 bases, V lost 3 bases, and 7 bases had no gene match. Germline V gene lookup returns CDR1 LNHDA and CDR2 SQIVND (reference sequence). The CDR3 nucleotides are TGTGCCAGTAGTATGAACCTAGCGGAGTCGAACACCGGGGAGCTGTTTTTT. Residues: CASSMNLAESNTGELFF.

The chain uses TRBV18 and TRBJ2-5; possible D gene TRBD2, 5 bases. Germline V gene data show CDR1 as KGHSH and CDR2 as LQKENI. The CDR3 length is 14 residues. The V and J ends lost 0 bases and 5 bases respectively, with 10 bases between them. The CDR3 region is CASSPPGGKETQYF. The CDR3 region has the DNA TGTGCCAGCTCACCACCAGGAGGAAAGGAGACCCAGTACTTC.

This chain uses TRBV15 with TRBJ2-1, with 11 bases lining up with TRBD2. Losses at the gene ends were 1 base for V and 4 bases for J; bases not matched to a gene: 3. The CDR3 covers 16 residues. Germline V lookup: CDR1 LNHNV, CDR2 YYDKDF (reference sequence). The CDR3 sequence is CATSRGTSGRYNEQFF. The CDR3 DNA sequence: TGTGCCACCAGCAGAGGCACTAGCGGGAGATACAATGAGCAGTTCTTC.